This is a list of T cell receptor beta chains from one sample in a study of T cells in Graves' hyperthyroidism and ophthalmopathy. TCRdb redid the calling of the multiplex PCR reads with MiXCR, one entry per CDR3 protein. The sample lists approximately 870,000 distinct CDR3 sequences, about 38% occurring once. Sequenced: blood. The receptors originated from a man younger than 30 with Graves' hyperthyroidism. Both conserved end residues are part of each CDR3. D genes are given only for firm matches. A clone size is listed for some rows: how often the clone was seen (once, few, many), or a class if it is expanded.

V gene: TRBV10-3
J gene: TRBJ2-7
clone size: .
D gene: .
CDR3 DNA: TGTGCCACCGGGACACCGTCCCCCTACGAGCAGTACTTC
CDR3 protein: CATGTPSPYEQYF

V gene: TRBV15
J gene: TRBJ1-1
clone size: .
D gene: .
CDR3 DNA: TGTGCCACCAGCAGTCGGGTCCGGGACACTGAAGCTTTCTTT
CDR3 protein: CATSSRVRDTEAFF

V gene: TRBV4-1
J gene: TRBJ2-5
clone size: many
D gene: TRBD2
CDR3 DNA: TGCGCCAGCGGACTAGCGGGGGGCACGGAGACCCAGTACTTC
CDR3 protein: CASGLAGGTETQYF

V gene: TRBV20-1
J gene: TRBJ2-5
clone size: .
D gene: TRBD2
CDR3 DNA: TGCAGTGCTAGTGGCTTAGCGGGGGCCTACCAAGAGACCCAGTACTTC
CDR3 protein: CSASGLAGAYQETQYF

V gene: TRBV2
J gene: TRBJ1-1
clone size: many
D gene: TRBD1
CDR3 DNA: TGTGCCACCACGACAGGGGGGAGGACTGAAGCTTTCTTT
CDR3 protein: CATTTGGRTEAFF

V gene: TRBV24-1
J gene: TRBJ2-5
clone size: many
D gene: .
CDR3 DNA: TGTGCCACCAGTGATTTTGGGCAGGGGATGACGGAGACCCAGTACTTC
CDR3 protein: CATSDFGQGMTETQYF

V gene: TRBV10-3
J gene: TRBJ1-3
clone size: .
D gene: .
CDR3 DNA: TGTGCCACCCAGGGTTGGAAGGAAGTGAACACCATATATTTT
CDR3 protein: CATQGWKEVNTIYF

V gene: TRBV7-2
J gene: TRBJ2-7
clone size: few
D gene: TRBD2
CDR3 DNA: TGTGCCAGCAGCCAATGGACTAGCGGGGACCACGAGCAGTACTTC
CDR3 protein: CASSQWTSGDHEQYF

V gene: TRBV7-6
J gene: TRBJ2-7
clone size: many
D gene: TRBD2
CDR3 DNA: TGTGCCAGCAGCGCACTGAGCGGGGCCAACTACGAGCAGTACTTC
CDR3 protein: CASSALSGANYEQYF

V gene: TRBV10-3
J gene: TRBJ1-1
clone size: .
D gene: .
CDR3 DNA: TGTGCCATCGGTGAAAGCAGGGGACGCACTGAAGCTTTCTTT
CDR3 protein: CAIGESRGRTEAFF

V gene: TRBV12-3/TRBV12-4
J gene: TRBJ1-2
clone size: .
D gene: TRBD1
CDR3 DNA: TGTGCCAGCAGCCCCCCGACAGGGATGACGGCTGGCTACACCTTC
CDR3 protein: CASSPPTGMTAGYTF

V gene: TRBV14
J gene: TRBJ1-6
clone size: many
D gene: .
CDR3 DNA: TGTGCCAGCAGCCAAGACTCCAGGGCAACCTATAATTCACCCCTCCACTTT
CDR3 protein: CASSQDSRATYNSPLHF

V gene: TRBV5-5
J gene: TRBJ2-7
clone size: .
D gene: TRBD2
CDR3 DNA: TGTGCCAGCAGCTTGTCATTGGGTAGCGGGATCTACGAGCAGTACTTC
CDR3 protein: CASSLSLGSGIYEQYF

V gene: TRBV25-1
J gene: TRBJ1-1
clone size: .
D gene: .
CDR3 DNA: TGTGCTGGAGGGTCCTACACTGAAGCTTTCTTT
CDR3 protein: CAGGSYTEAFF

V gene: TRBV29-1
J gene: TRBJ1-1
clone size: many
D gene: .
CDR3 DNA: TGCAGCGCCCAGTCCGGACAGAACACTGAAGCTTTCTTT
CDR3 protein: CSAQSGQNTEAFF

V gene: TRBV2
J gene: TRBJ2-6
clone size: once
D gene: .
CDR3 DNA: TGTGCCAGCACCCTGGACGGCAACGTCCTGACTTTC
CDR3 protein: CASTLDGNVLTF

V gene: TRBV29-1
J gene: TRBJ1-4
clone size: few
D gene: .
CDR3 DNA: TGCAGCGTTGAAGTGCTCCTCCCGGGGCACCTTAATGAAAAACTGTTTTTT
CDR3 protein: CSVEVLLPGHLNEKLFF

V gene: TRBV25-1
J gene: TRBJ2-7
clone size: .
D gene: .
CDR3 DNA: TGTGCCGACCGGACGGGGGCCCCGTACTTC
CDR3 protein: CADRTGAPYF

V gene: TRBV5-1
J gene: TRBJ2-7
clone size: .
D gene: TRBD2
CDR3 DNA: TGCGCCAGCAGCCGACTAGCGTACTACGAGCAGTACTTC
CDR3 protein: CASSRLAYYEQYF

V gene: TRBV19
J gene: TRBJ1-2
clone size: .
D gene: .
CDR3 DNA: TGTGCCAGTGGTGCCAACAGGGAGACTTACGGCTACACCTTC
CDR3 protein: CASGANRETYGYTF

V gene: TRBV20-1
J gene: TRBJ2-7
clone size: .
D gene: .
CDR3 DNA: TGCAGTGCTAGAGATCGGGACGGGGTATACGAGCAGTACTTC
CDR3 protein: CSARDRDGVYEQYF

V gene: TRBV11-1
J gene: TRBJ2-7
clone size: .
D gene: TRBD1
CDR3 DNA: TGTGCCAGCAGCTTAATCGGTGGACAGGGGGCCTACGAGCAGTACTTC
CDR3 protein: CASSLIGGQGAYEQYF

V gene: TRBV6-1
J gene: TRBJ1-6
clone size: .
D gene: .
CDR3 DNA: TGTGCCAGCAGTGGGGGGGTCGGTAATTCACCCCTCCACTTT
CDR3 protein: CASSGGVGNSPLHF

V gene: TRBV5-1
J gene: TRBJ2-7
clone size: few
D gene: TRBD2
CDR3 DNA: TGCGCCAGCAGCGCGCGGGGGGCCCAGTACTTC
CDR3 protein: CASSARGAQYF

V gene: TRBV15
J gene: TRBJ2-2
clone size: many
D gene: .
CDR3 DNA: TGTGCCACCAGCAAGGCAGGGAGAGGGTCCGGGGAGCTGTTTTTT
CDR3 protein: CATSKAGRGSGELFF

V gene: TRBV29-1
J gene: TRBJ1-5
clone size: many
D gene: .
CDR3 DNA: TGCAGCGTGGAAGGGGCGCGACAGCCCCAGCATTTT
CDR3 protein: CSVEGARQPQHF

V gene: TRBV9
J gene: TRBJ1-4
clone size: many
D gene: .
CDR3 DNA: TGTGCCAGCAGCGTAAGTCCAAATGAAAAACTGTTTTTT
CDR3 protein: CASSVSPNEKLFF

V gene: TRBV7-4
J gene: TRBJ1-6
clone size: .
D gene: .
CDR3 DNA: TGTGCCAGCAGCCCCATGGGGCAATCACCCCTCCACTTT
CDR3 protein: CASSPMGQSPLHF

V gene: TRBV5-1
J gene: TRBJ2-2
clone size: few
D gene: TRBD2
CDR3 DNA: TGCGCCAGCAGCTTGGCGCGGGAGACCGGGGAGCTGTTTTTT
CDR3 protein: CASSLARETGELFF

V gene: TRBV29-1
J gene: TRBJ2-7
clone size: .
D gene: TRBD1
CDR3 DNA: TGCAGGCCTGGACAGGGTCTGTCCTACGAGCAGTACTTC
CDR3 protein: CRPGQGLSYEQYF

V gene: TRBV7-6
J gene: TRBJ1-1
clone size: .
D gene: .
CDR3 DNA: TGTGCCAGCAGCTCTCAAGGTGGGGGCCCAACTGAAGCTTTCTTT
CDR3 protein: CASSSQGGGPTEAFF

V gene: TRBV10-3
J gene: TRBJ1-1
clone size: once
D gene: .
CDR3 DNA: TGTGCCAGCAGTTACCGGATAATAAACACTGAAGCTTTCTTT
CDR3 protein: CASSYRIINTEAFF

V gene: TRBV7-9
J gene: TRBJ2-7
clone size: .
D gene: TRBD1
CDR3 DNA: TGTGCCAGCAGCTGGACAGGGAGAAACGAGCAGTACTTC
CDR3 protein: CASSWTGRNEQYF

V gene: TRBV25-1
J gene: TRBJ2-5
clone size: .
D gene: TRBD2
CDR3 DNA: TGTGCCAGCAGTTCTAGCGGGGGGACAGAGACCCAGTACTTC
CDR3 protein: CASSSSGGTETQYF

V gene: TRBV13
J gene: TRBJ1-2
clone size: .
D gene: .
CDR3 DNA: TGTGCCAGCAGCTTGTGGGACGGGCCTAACTATGGCTACACCTTC
CDR3 protein: CASSLWDGPNYGYTF

V gene: TRBV7-2
J gene: TRBJ2-7
clone size: .
D gene: .
CDR3 DNA: TGTGCCAGCAGCCCGCTCGACAGAGCGTACTCCTACGAGCAGTACTTC
CDR3 protein: CASSPLDRAYSYEQYF

V gene: TRBV15
J gene: TRBJ1-4
clone size: .
D gene: .
CDR3 DNA: TGTGCCACCAGCACTCTCAGGGAGGAAAAACTGTTTTTT
CDR3 protein: CATSTLREEKLFF

V gene: TRBV7-9
J gene: TRBJ1-1
clone size: few
D gene: .
CDR3 DNA: TGTGCCAGCAGCTATCCTCCGAACACTGAAGCTTTCTTT
CDR3 protein: CASSYPPNTEAFF

V gene: TRBV2
J gene: TRBJ2-7
clone size: few
D gene: .
CDR3 DNA: TGTGCCAGCAGCCAAGACCACGACAGGAATTCCTACGAGCAGTACTTC
CDR3 protein: CASSQDHDRNSYEQYF

V gene: TRBV20-1
J gene: TRBJ1-5
clone size: many
D gene: .
CDR3 DNA: TGCAGTGCTAGCGACTGGCAGATGGGATGGTATCAGCCCCAGCATTTT
CDR3 protein: CSASDWQMGWYQPQHF

V gene: TRBV5-1
J gene: TRBJ1-1
clone size: .
D gene: .
CDR3 DNA: TGCGCCAGCCGTATCTCAGGGAACACTGAAGCTTTCTTT
CDR3 protein: CASRISGNTEAFF

V gene: TRBV13
J gene: TRBJ2-5
clone size: few
D gene: TRBD2
CDR3 DNA: TGTGCCAGCAGCCCTAGCGGGAGGGCCGGGGAGACCCAGTACTTC
CDR3 protein: CASSPSGRAGETQYF

V gene: TRBV29-1
J gene: TRBJ1-2
clone size: .
D gene: .
CDR3 DNA: TGCAGCGCAGAGGATGGCTACACCTTC
CDR3 protein: CSAEDGYTF

V gene: TRBV29-1
J gene: TRBJ2-5
clone size: .
D gene: TRBD2
CDR3 DNA: TGCAGCTCCTGGACTAGCGGGCCGCAAGAGACCCAGTACTTC
CDR3 protein: CSSWTSGPQETQYF

V gene: TRBV6-5
J gene: TRBJ1-1
clone size: .
D gene: .
CDR3 DNA: TGTGCCAGCAGGGTTGAAGGGTACACTGAAGCTTTCTTT
CDR3 protein: CASRVEGYTEAFF